The 8 T cell receptor beta chains below were found in one sample sequenced in a study of blood T cells in healthy people across ages. Primers used in a second PCR of about 6 to 12 cycles were a sample-barcoded 5' primer and a J-beta primer mix. TCRdb itself ran the 5' RACE reads through MiXCR, one entry per CDR3 protein. Among about 590,000 distinct CDR3 sequences listed, around 31% were seen once. Sequencing was carried out using blood. Receptor source: an elderly woman in good health.

This clonotype has just a few counts. The chain carries TRBV4-2 and TRBJ1-5, with TRBD1 identical over 7 bases. The length of the CDR3 is 16 residues. CDR1 is LGHNA, CDR2 YNFKEQ, per germline. The ends lost 4 bases at V and 4 bases at J; junction bases unmatched: 10. CDR3: CASSLISGTENQPQHF. CDR3 sequence (DNA): TGTGCCAGCAGCCTCATATCCGGGACAGAAAATCAGCCCCAGCATTTT.

A remark on this clonotype: This is likely a read error, given that the CDR3 carries no conserved phenylalanine or tryptophan at its end. V usage is TRBV2 and J usage is TRBJ1-6, with D tentatively TRBD1 (5 bases). The V gene's germline CDR1 is SNHLY and CDR2 FYNNEI. The CDR3 covers 13 residues. V was cut by 8 bases and J by 6 bases, with 11 bases left in between. This CDR3 reads CASRDQINSPLHC. Here the CDR3 DNA reads TGTGCCAGCCGGGACCAAATTAATTCACCCCTCCACTGT.

This clonotype was counted ten times or more. The J gene is TRBJ1-1, the V gene TRBV7-3, with 8 positions matching TRBD1. V lost 5 bases, J lost 6 bases, and 2 bases stayed unmatched. Germline V gene data show CDR1 as SGHTA and CDR2 as FQGTGA. The CDR3 length is 12 residues. The CDR3, as DNA: TGTGCCAGCAGCACAGGGGGTTCTGAAGCTTTCTTT. The encoded protein is CASSTGGSEAFF.

In the case of this clonotype: A much larger clone is a single base away; this may be a read error. This chain connects TRBV20-1 to TRBJ1-5; D might be TRBD1 (5 bases). This CDR3 is built from 12 residues. Per the germline V gene, CDR1 is DFQATT and CDR2 is SNEGSKA (reference sequence). CDR3 sequence (DNA): TGCAGTGCAACTTCGGGGGATCAGCCCCGGCATTTT. It translates to CSATSGDQPRHF.

This clonotype was picked up many times. The DNA for the CDR3 is TGTGCCAGCAGCCCTCGGGCTAGCGGCACTCAAGAGACCCAGTACTTC. Its translation: CASSPRASGTQETQYF. The V and J genes are TRBV5-6 and TRBJ2-5; 7 bases agree with TRBD2. The CDR3 sequence is 16 residues long. The J segment lost 2 bases and the V segment lost 4 bases, leaving 11 bases of the junction unmatched. The germline CDR1 and CDR2 sequences are SGHDT and YYEEEE.

This clonotype was picked up many times. This chain joins TRBV12-3 or TRBV12-4 and TRBJ2-1; D is possibly TRBD1 or TRBD2 (5 bases each). V lost 5 bases, J lost 2 bases, and 13 bases lay in between. This CDR3 contains 15 residues. This CDR3 is CASSPTRGPYNEQFF. The CDR3 DNA is TGTGCCAGCAGTCCCACCCGGGGCCCCTACAATGAGCAGTTCTTC.

In this sample, this clonotype turned up many times. The V call is TRBV20-1, the J call TRBJ2-7; no reliable D call. V was clipped by 7 bases and J by 0 bases, with 13 bases between them. CDR1 is DFQATT and CDR2 is SNEGSKA in the germline V gene (reference sequence). This CDR3 contains 13 residues. The CDR3, as DNA: TGCAGTGTTCGGCGTCCGAGCTCCTACGAGCAGTACTTC. Translating it yields CSVRRPSSYEQYF.

This clonotype was counted at least ten times. This chain links TRBV7-9 with TRBJ1-5; 7 bases align to TRBD1. CDR1 SEHNR and CDR2 FQNEAQ come from the germline V gene (reference sequence). The ends lost 6 bases at V and 2 bases at J; junction bases unmatched: 7. The CDR3 has 15 amino acids. CDR3 sequence (DNA): TGTGCCAGCAGTAGTACAGGGGTGGGCAATCAGCCCCAGCATTTT. Amino acid sequence: CASSSTGVGNQPQHF.